This TCR beta chain was obtained from a study of T-cell memory formation after mild COVID-19. Study-level background: TCR clustering was largely donor specific. Study results and caveats: Of the contracting clones, CD4+ ones lay mainly in CM and EM, and CD8+ ones in EMRA. Clones that shrank (day 15 to 85) were balanced CD4/CD8, whereas later expanders leaned CD4+. Within pre-infection memory, some responding clones were found, suggesting cross-reactive memory joined.

TCRdb re-derived calls from the 5' RACE reads in MiXCR, one entry per CDR3 protein. The repertoire holds a few hundred thousand distinct CDR3 sequences, with roughly 15% as singletons. The CDR3 totals 14 residues. Germline values: CDR1 SGHTA, CDR2 FQGNSA. V lost 0 bases and J 4 bases, leaving 9 bases between the germline ends. A word on this clonotype: The antigen is undetermined.

The receptor comes from a man aged 18 to 30 who had mild COVID-19 (a few samples of this study predate the infection). Cell type and time point are not known. Sequenced: PBMCs or a T cell subset sorted from them (not recorded which). J is TRBJ1-2 and V is TRBV7-2; D might be TRBD1 (5 bases). The CDR3 region is CASSLAFQGYGYTF. CDR3 sequence (DNA): TGTGCCAGCAGCTTAGCGTTCCAGGGCTATGGCTACACCTTC.